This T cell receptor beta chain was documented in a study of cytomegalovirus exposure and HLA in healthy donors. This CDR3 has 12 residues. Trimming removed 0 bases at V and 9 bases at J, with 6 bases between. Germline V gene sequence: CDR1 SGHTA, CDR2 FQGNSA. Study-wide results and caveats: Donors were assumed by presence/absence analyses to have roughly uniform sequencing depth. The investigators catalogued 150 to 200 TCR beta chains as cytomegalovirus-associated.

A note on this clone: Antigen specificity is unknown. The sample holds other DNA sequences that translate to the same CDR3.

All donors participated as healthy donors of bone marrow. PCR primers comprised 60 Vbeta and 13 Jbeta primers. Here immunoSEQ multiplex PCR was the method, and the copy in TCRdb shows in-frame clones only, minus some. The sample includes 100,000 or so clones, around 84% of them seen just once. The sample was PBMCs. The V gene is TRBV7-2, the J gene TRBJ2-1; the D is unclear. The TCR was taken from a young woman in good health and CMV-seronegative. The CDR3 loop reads CASSLAVGEQFF. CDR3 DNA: TGTGCCAGCAGCTTAGCGGTCGGTGAGCAGTTCTTC.